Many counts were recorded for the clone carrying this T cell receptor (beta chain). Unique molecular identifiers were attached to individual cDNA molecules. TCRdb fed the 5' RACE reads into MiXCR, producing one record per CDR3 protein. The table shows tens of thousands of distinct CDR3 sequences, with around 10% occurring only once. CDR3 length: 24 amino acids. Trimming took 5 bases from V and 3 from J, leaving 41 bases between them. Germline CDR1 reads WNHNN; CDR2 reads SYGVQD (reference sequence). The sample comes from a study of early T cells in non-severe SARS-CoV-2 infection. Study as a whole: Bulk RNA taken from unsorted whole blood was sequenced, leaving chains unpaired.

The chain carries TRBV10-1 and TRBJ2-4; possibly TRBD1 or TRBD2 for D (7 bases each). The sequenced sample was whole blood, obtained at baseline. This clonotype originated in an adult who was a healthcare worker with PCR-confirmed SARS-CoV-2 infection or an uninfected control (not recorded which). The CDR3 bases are TGCGCCAGCAGTACGCTGAAGACAGGGCTAGGGGGAGGGTGGCAGGCCACCTTCAAAAACATTCAGTACTTC. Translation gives CASSTLKTGLGGGWQATFKNIQYF.